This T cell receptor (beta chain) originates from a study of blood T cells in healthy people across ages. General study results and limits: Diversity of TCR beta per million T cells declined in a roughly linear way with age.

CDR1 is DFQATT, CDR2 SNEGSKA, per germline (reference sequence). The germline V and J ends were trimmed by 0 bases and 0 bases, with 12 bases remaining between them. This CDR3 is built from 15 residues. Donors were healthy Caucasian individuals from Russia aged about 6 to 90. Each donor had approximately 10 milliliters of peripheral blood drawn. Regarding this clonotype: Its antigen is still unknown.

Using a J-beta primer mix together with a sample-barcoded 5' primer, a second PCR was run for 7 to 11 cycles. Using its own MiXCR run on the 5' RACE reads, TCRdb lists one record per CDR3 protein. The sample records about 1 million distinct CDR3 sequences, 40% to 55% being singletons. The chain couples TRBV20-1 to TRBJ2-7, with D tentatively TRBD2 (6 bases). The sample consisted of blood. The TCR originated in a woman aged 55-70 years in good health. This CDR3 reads CSARDLARSSYEQYF. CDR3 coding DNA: TGCAGTGCTAGAGATCTAGCGAGGAGCTCCTACGAGCAGTACTTC.